The rows below give T cell receptor beta chains drawn from one sample of a study of OX40 agonist ivuxolimab in advanced cancers. Sequenced by immunoSEQ multiplex PCR; TCRdb stores in-frame clones only, minus some. The data hold 70,000 to 95,000 clones, with over 80% observed a single time. Sequencing was performed on CD4+ or CD8+ T cells sorted from blood, taken in a trial of the OX40 agonist ivuxolimab. These receptors were collected from an adult with an advanced solid tumor such as melanoma, head and neck, liver or kidney cancer. The CDR3 runs from the conserved cysteine through the conserved F or W. Each record gives: J gene, V gene, CDR3 length, CDR3 protein.

TRBJ2-1 | TRBV7-6 | 14 | CASSLADSYNEQFF
TRBJ1-2 | TRBV19 | 15 | CASSPLGGVAYGYTF
TRBJ1-5 | TRBV2 | 14 | CASSRLNSNQPQHF
TRBJ1-2 | TRBV4-3 | 15 | CASSQDFARVEGYTF
TRBJ2-5 | TRBV27 | 14 | CASRNKRTGGTQYF
TRBJ1-1 | TRBV13 | 14 | CASSPPPMNREAFF
TRBJ2-5 | TRBV9 | 15 | CASSPRGVLGETQYF
TRBJ2-1 | TRBV27 | 14 | CASSLSGTGGIMFF
TRBJ1-6 | TRBV30 | 13 | CAWQGVQNSPLHF
TRBJ1-6 | TRBV7-2 | 15 | CASSLVSGIDSPLHF
TRBJ2-5 | TRBV7-6 | 20 | CASSLLFPREASLDGETQYF
TRBJ2-2 | TRBV10-3 | 13 | CALRHPNTGELFF
TRBJ1-4 | TRBV29-1 | 15 | CSVAEGTGGGEKLFF
TRBJ2-1 | TRBV27 | 16 | CASSHYRGLKSNEQFF
TRBJ2-3 | TRBV18 | 15 | CASSPPVARGDTQYF
TRBJ1-2 | TRBV28 | 14 | CASSLDRAKGGYTF
TRBJ1-5 | TRBV30 | 13 | CAWSGGGHAPQHF
TRBJ2-7 | TRBV20-1 | 11 | CSAATDYEQYF
TRBJ1-1 | TRBV5-1 | 13 | CASRAEVNTEAFF
TRBJ1-2 | TRBV6-1 | 16 | CASSAPQGGHEKGYTF
TRBJ2-3 | TRBV7-2 | 13 | CASSLVSWDTQYF
TRBJ1-2 | TRBV29-1 | 14 | CSVGKGQGADGYTF
TRBJ2-7 | TRBV29-1 | 13 | CSVSDRGYYEQYF
TRBJ2-7 | TRBV7-8 | 16 | CASSRTGGGGGYEQYF
TRBJ2-2 | TRBV18 | 18 | CASSPQLGTGGAGGELFF
TRBJ1-1 | TRBV30 | 13 | CAWSHTGGVEAFF
TRBJ2-4 | TRBV2 | 16 | CASSFGQVLAKNIQYF
TRBJ2-7 | TRBV9 | 13 | CASSEGQSGEQYF
TRBJ1-3 | TRBV6-6 | 10 | CASGDNTIYF
TRBJ2-7 | TRBV6-5 | 14 | CASSPGGGVAEQYF